This is a list of T cell receptor beta chains from one sample in a study of cytotoxic CD8 clonotypes in ibrutinib-treated CLL. The repertoire was sequenced with immunoSEQ multiplex PCR; TCRdb's copy has only in-frame clones and lacks some. In the table there are under 150,000 clones, 80% of which are singletons. The specimen was PBMCs, collected after 36 months of ibrutinib treatment. These TCRs come from a human donor with chronic lymphocytic leukemia. CDR3s leave out the opening cysteine and the closing phenylalanine or tryptophan. Some rows mark clone size as missing; the rest say once, few, many or name a class of expanded clone.

cdr3_length clone_size j_call v_call cdr3_aa
13 - TRBJ2-3 TRBV2 ASSEWRSFTDTQY
13 - TRBJ1-2 TRBV7-9 ASSPRQGHNYGYT
12 - TRBJ1-4 TRBV6-5 ASSYGGSNEKLF
12 few TRBJ1-1 TRBV6-4 ASRESGEVSEAF
15 - TRBJ2-3 TRBV9 ASSVGLAGVVGDTQY
12 few TRBJ1-2 TRBV7-9 ASSLRDSNYGYT
14 - TRBJ2-2 TRBV6-5 ASSYSFFSSTGELF
13 - TRBJ2-3 TRBV5-4 ASSRTSGEVNTQY
11 - TRBJ1-2 TRBV5-4 ASSPRGLYGYT
12 - TRBJ2-5 TRBV5-1 ASSYSGQAETQY
12 - TRBJ2-1 TRBV28 ASSFSGRGDEQF
11 few TRBJ1-1 TRBV30 AWSLTRQGEAF
12 - TRBJ1-3 TRBV6-5 ASSYGGVGNTIY
11 - TRBJ1-1 TRBV28 ASSLRTGTEAF
11 - TRBJ1-2 TRBV7-8 ASSLVRSYGYT
13 - TRBJ2-4 TRBV21-1 ASSKLAGPTNIQY
11 - TRBJ2-7 TRBV5-6 ASSLVQSYEQY
13 few TRBJ1-2 TRBV18 ASSPTTAGQDGYT
14 - TRBJ2-5 TRBV21-1 ASSKEDRILQETQY
12 - TRBJ2-2 TRBV7-9 ASSQLGSTGELF
10 - TRBJ2-7 TRBV27 ASRPGQGAPY
10 few TRBJ1-5 TRBV10-2 ATGQANQPQH
12 - TRBJ1-4 TRBV5-8 ASSLSFTNEKLF
9 - TRBJ1-6 TRBV13 ASSFGQTLH
11 - TRBJ1-5 TRBV30 AWSGTGNQPQH
12 - TRBJ2-7 TRBV5-1 ASSSGTALGEQY
16 once TRBJ1-2 TRBV5-6 ASSQLFGTGSIGYGYT
13 - TRBJ2-1 TRBV27 ASSVVSGGAREQF
14 - TRBJ2-3 TRBV23-1 ASRQSGRAFADTQY
14 - TRBJ2-7 TRBV28 ASSLRGSVGGWGVY
16 - TRBJ2-2 TRBV13 ASSTGLAGTTNTGELF